The 17 T cell receptor beta chains in this list originate from one sample, sequenced in a study of cytotoxic CD8 clonotypes in ibrutinib-treated CLL. Measured with immunoSEQ multiplex PCR; TCRdb has only the in-frame clones, and not every one. This sample has approximately 29,000 clones, with around 57% found just once. Specimen: PBMCs, collected before ibrutinib treatment. The receptors stem from a human donor with chronic lymphocytic leukemia.

The rearrangement uses TRBV28 and TRBJ2-2, with a possible D match to TRBD1 (6 bases). Trimming left V 4 bases short and J 2 bases short, with 17 bases between. The CDR3 is 17 residues long. From germline, CDR1 is MDHEN and CDR2 SYDVKM. The CDR3 spells CASSSSFAGANTGELFF. Here the CDR3 DNA reads TGTGCCAGCAGTTCTAGTTTTGCAGGGGCTAACACCGGGGAGCTGTTTTTT.

V is TRBV5-4 and J is TRBJ1-4, with D hard to call. This CDR3 has 15 amino acids. V lost 0 bases to trimming and J lost 3 bases, with 9 bases between them. Germline-derived CDR1 and CDR2 are SGHNT and YYREEE (reference sequence). The DNA of the CDR3 is TGTGCCAGCAGCTTGGATGTGACATCTAATGAAAAACTGTTTTTT. The encoded protein is CASSLDVTSNEKLFF.

A few counts support this clone. This sequence joins TRBV2 and TRBJ1-1, with D possibly matching TRBD1 (5 bases). Trimming took off 5 bases at V and 2 bases at J, with 12 bases between the two ends. Germline CDR1 is SNHLY and CDR2 is FYNNEI. CDR3 length equals 14 residues. CDR3 loop: CASSRDPKNTEAFF. For the CDR3, the DNA is TGTGCCAGCAGTAGGGACCCCAAAAACACTGAAGCTTTCTTT.

The chain has TRBV6-5 and TRBJ2-1; 8 bases fit TRBD2. Germline assignment: CDR1 MNHEY and CDR2 SVGAGI. The CDR3 spans 15 residues. After removal of 5 bases from V and 4 bases from J, the junction contained 7 bases not matched to a gene. The CDR3 protein is CASSPLAGGYNEQFF. DNA for the CDR3: TGTGCCAGCAGTCCCCTGGCGGGGGGTTACAATGAGCAGTTCTTC.

This clone appeared once. The chain has TRBV5-6 and TRBJ2-1; D is perhaps TRBD2 (6 bases). The germline gives CDR1 SGHDT, CDR2 YYEEEE. The CDR3 consists of 16 residues. The V and J ends lost 3 bases and 9 bases respectively, with 22 bases between them. CDR3 DNA sequence: TGTGCCAGCAGCTGGAACGGGGACTGGCAAGGTGGTGAGCAGTTCTTC. Translating it yields CASSWNGDWQGGEQFF.

The rearrangement links TRBV6-5 to TRBJ2-3; D possibly corresponds to TRBD2 (5 bases). The V end was cut by 6 bases, the J end by 0 bases, with 13 bases between. In germline, CDR1 is MNHEY, CDR2 SVGAGI. There are 15 residues in the CDR3. In DNA, the CDR3 is TGTGCCAGCAGCCTTAGCGCGTTCAGCACAGATACGCAGTATTTT. This translates into CASSLSAFSTDTQYF.

V usage is TRBV6-5 and J usage is TRBJ1-2; 7 bases are shared with TRBD1. With 2 bases clipped from V and 4 bases from J, the junction kept 10 bases outside the gene matches. CDR1 and CDR2 from the germline V gene are MNHEY and SVGAGI. The CDR3 totals 16 residues. The CDR3 is CASSYPRDRGGYGYTF. The CDR3 region has the DNA TGTGCCAGCAGTTACCCCCGGGACAGAGGTGGCTATGGCTACACCTTC.

This rearrangement joins TRBV18 to TRBJ2-1, with a weak D call TRBD1 (6 bases). V dropped 3 bases and J dropped 3 bases, with 15 bases sitting between them. The germline gives CDR1 KGHSH, CDR2 LQKENI. The CDR3 runs to 16 residues. The chain's CDR3 is CASSPRGGVDYNEQFF. The CDR3 nucleotides read TGTGCCAGCTCACCTCGAGGGGGAGTAGACTACAATGAGCAGTTCTTC. The variable domain in full, completed from reference TRBV18 and TRBJ2-1, reads NAGVMQNPRHLVRRRGQEARLRCSPMKGHSHVYWYRQLPEEGLKFMVYLQKENIIDESGMPKERFSAEFPKEGPSILRIQQVVRGDSAAYFCASSPRGGVDYNEQFFGPGTRLTVL.

This CDR3 reads CASSLVPGVTKAFF. The CDR3 DNA sequence: TGTGCCAGCAGCTTAGTTCCAGGGGTGACTAAAGCTTTCTTT. J is TRBJ1-1 and V is TRBV11-2; D is perhaps TRBD1 (6 bases). The CDR3 loop spans 14 amino acids. V was shortened by 1 base and J by 9 bases, with 15 bases between the two germline ends. Germline-derived CDR1 and CDR2 are SGHAT and FQNNGV.

The genes are TRBV27 and TRBJ1-2, with TRBD1 matching 7 bases. J lost 8 bases, V lost 5 bases, and 14 bases had no gene match. Germline loops: CDR1 MNHEY, CDR2 SMNVEV (reference sequence). The CDR3 extends over 15 amino acids. The CDR3 sequence: CASSPENGQAGGYTF. As DNA, the CDR3 is TGTGCCAGCAGTCCGGAAAACGGACAGGCTGGAGGCTACACCTTC.

This clone came up a few times. The V call is TRBV28, the J call TRBJ2-7; D is undetermined. Deletions cut 0 bases from V and 5 bases from J, with 11 bases between. The germline V gene has CDR1 MDHEN and CDR2 SYDVKM. The CDR3 length is 14 residues. CDR3 nucleotides: TGTGCCAGCAGTTTATGGAGGCACGCGGACGAGCAGTACTTC. Protein: CASSLWRHADEQYF.

V gene TRBV11-2 combines with J gene TRBJ2-7; the match to TRBD2 covers 11 bases. The CDR3 is made up of 18 amino acids. Germline V CDR1 and CDR2: SGHAT, FQNNGV. V lost 1 base, J lost 0 bases, and 8 bases stayed unmatched. This CDR3 reads CASSLARLAGGLSYEQYF. CDR3 nucleotides: TGTGCCAGCAGCTTAGCCCGGCTAGCGGGGGGCCTCTCCTACGAGCAGTACTTC.

J is TRBJ2-1 and V is TRBV10-2; 7 bases are a match to TRBD2. Germline CDR1 reads WSHSY; CDR2 reads SAAADI. CDR3 length: 14 amino acids. The CDR3: CVTMWDYVYNEQFF. In nucleotides, the CDR3 is TGCGTCACCATGTGGGACTACGTCTACAATGAGCAGTTCTTC.

This clone was seen only a few times. The chain recombines TRBV19 with TRBJ1-5; no clear D gene. V gave up 3 bases and J gave up 5 bases, with 8 bases separating them. The CDR3 loop spans 13 amino acids. CDR1 and CDR2 from the germline V gene are LNHDA and SQIVND (reference sequence). CDR3 protein: CASSIQEYQPQHF. CDR3 nucleotide sequence: TGTGCCAGTAGTATCCAGGAATATCAGCCCCAGCATTTT.

The chain is built from TRBV10-3 and TRBJ2-1; 8 positions agree with TRBD2. Germline V gives CDR1 ENHRY, CDR2 SYGVKD. V shed 11 bases, J shed 4 bases, and the junction held 10 bases outside the gene matches. This CDR3 region has 14 residues. The CDR3 DNA reads as TGTGCCCACGAGGCCGGGGGGGCTTACAATGAGCAGTTCTTC. Encoded protein: CAHEAGGAYNEQFF.

The V and J genes are TRBV18 and TRBJ2-7, with 8 nucleotides matching TRBD1. In germline, CDR1 is KGHSH, CDR2 LQKENI. J gave up 2 bases and V 3 bases, and 6 bases lay outside the gene matches. This CDR3 comprises 15 residues. CDR3 nucleotide sequence: TGTGCCAGCTCACCGAGACAGGGGACCCCCTACGAGCAGTACTTC. Protein product: CASSPRQGTPYEQYF. Full variable domain (missing parts from reference TRBV18 and TRBJ2-7): NAGVMQNPRHLVRRRGQEARLRCSPMKGHSHVYWYRQLPEEGLKFMVYLQKENIIDESGMPKERFSAEFPKEGPSILRIQQVVRGDSAAYFCASSPRQGTPYEQYFGPGTRLTVT.

The chain has TRBV15 and TRBJ1-5; D is perhaps TRBD1 (6 bases). This CDR3 spans 16 amino acids. V was cut by 1 base and J by 3 bases, with 13 bases left in between. The germline gives CDR1 LNHNV, CDR2 YYDKDF (reference sequence). CDR3 amino acids: CATSRVGGIVNQPQHF. DNA for the CDR3: TGTGCCACCAGCAGAGTAGGGGGGATAGTCAATCAGCCCCAGCATTTT.